A selection of T cell receptor beta chains follows, all from one sample in a study of blood T cells in healthy people across ages. TCRdb independently ran MiXCR on the 5' RACE reads; one entry per CDR3 protein. Of hundreds of thousands of distinct CDR3 sequences listed, under 80% are singletons. Sequencing was performed on blood. These receptors were collected from a man aged 30 to 45 in good health. CDR3s include the opening cysteine and the closing phenylalanine or tryptophan. The D gene is left open where the match is weak. Clone size, where shown, is once, few, many, or a class for clones that have expanded.

>TRBJ2-7|TRBV28|TRBD1|-
CASSFETGDPYEQYF
TGTGCCAGCAGTTTCGAGACAGGGGACCCCTACGAGCAGTACTTC
>TRBJ2-1|TRBV6-2/TRBV6-3|-|-
CASRYAGQNYNEQFF
TGTGCCAGCCGCTATGCGGGGCAAAACTACAATGAGCAGTTCTTC
>TRBJ2-7|TRBV9|-|-
CASSVESGTYYEQYF
TGTGCCAGCAGCGTAGAGAGTGGCACCTACTACGAGCAGTACTTC
>TRBJ1-2|TRBV7-3|-|few
CASSISPPTNYGYTF
TGTGCCAGCAGCATCTCCCCCCCAACTAACTATGGCTACACCTTC
>TRBJ1-5|TRBV4-3|-|-
CASSPHPRTKCRGPQHF
TGCGCCAGCAGCCCCCATCCCAGGACAAAGTGCCGGGGGCCCCAGCATTTT
>TRBJ1-4|TRBV4-2|-|few
CASSQDQGWGEKLFF
TGTGCCAGCAGCCAAGATCAGGGCTGGGGTGAAAAACTGTTTTTT
>TRBJ1-4|TRBV27|-|-
CASSLGRDEKLFF
TGTGCCAGCAGTTTAGGCAGGGATGAAAAACTGTTTTTT
>TRBJ2-7|TRBV12-3/TRBV12-4|TRBD2|-
CASTHSSGAYEQYF
TGTGCCAGCACACATTCTAGCGGGGCCTACGAGCAGTACTTC
>TRBJ2-1|TRBV2|TRBD2|-
CASRGSGTSLPVPNNEQFF
TGTGCCAGCAGGGGTAGCGGGACTAGCCTCCCCGTCCCTAACAATGAGCAGTTCTTC
>TRBJ2-1|TRBV5-1|TRBD1|few
CASSLEGGVNNEQFF
TGCGCCAGCAGCTTGGAAGGGGGCGTTAACAATGAGCAGTTCTTC
>TRBJ1-1|TRBV7-9|TRBD1|few
CASSLPIGQGGTEAFF
TGTGCCAGCAGCTTACCAATCGGACAGGGGGGGACTGAAGCTTTCTTT
>TRBJ2-2|TRBV4-3|-|-
CASSQDLVTGELFF
TGCGCCAGCAGCCAAGATTTGGTTACCGGGGAGCTGTTTTTT
>TRBJ2-7|TRBV6-5|-|once
CASSYGSNSYEQYF
TGTGCCAGCAGTTACGGGTCAAACTCCTACGAGCAGTACTTC
>TRBJ2-5|TRBV10-3|-|few
CAISEVAGGETQYF
TGTGCCATCAGTGAGGTTGCAGGCGGAGAGACCCAGTACTTC
>TRBJ1-2|TRBV20-1|-|-
CSARRNRNYGYTF
TGCAGCGCGCGGCGCAACCGTAACTATGGCTACACCTTC
>TRBJ2-7|TRBV7-9|-|-
CASSGTNNEQYF
TGTGCCAGCAGCGGGACAAATAACGAGCAGTACTTC
>TRBJ1-1|TRBV3-1|-|-
CASSQRTANTEAFF
TGTGCCAGCAGCCAACGGACAGCGAACACTGAAGCTTTCTTT
>TRBJ2-7|TRBV20-1|TRBD1|-
CSARGPGQGAYEQYF
TGCAGTGCTAGAGGGCCGGGACAGGGTGCCTACGAGCAGTACTTC
>TRBJ2-7|TRBV7-8|-|-
CASSLELGSYEQYF
TGTGCCAGCAGCTTAGAGTTGGGGTCCTACGAGCAGTACTTC
>TRBJ1-2|TRBV10-3|-|-
CAISEGQNYGYTF
TGTGCCATCAGTGAGGGACAGAACTATGGCTACACCTTC
>TRBJ2-5|TRBV20-1|TRBD2|few
CSAGGGWDETQYF
TGCAGTGCGGGCGGGGGTTGGGATGAGACCCAGTACTTC
>TRBJ2-1|TRBV10-3|-|-
CAISNRDELWNEQFF
TGTGCCATCAGTAACCGGGACGAACTGTGGAATGAGCAGTTCTTC
>TRBJ2-7|TRBV15|TRBD2|-
CATSGPGLAGTYEQYF
TGTGCCACCAGCGGGCCGGGACTAGCGGGAACCTACGAGCAGTACTTC
>TRBJ2-1|TRBV6-5|TRBD1|once
CASSSGQGTYSEQFF
TGTGCCAGCAGTTCCGGACAGGGGACCTACAGTGAGCAGTTCTTC
>TRBJ1-5|TRBV20-1|TRBD1|-
CSASVDRGINQPQHF
TGCAGTGCTAGTGTTGACAGGGGGATTAATCAGCCCCAGCATTTT
>TRBJ2-5|TRBV12-3/TRBV12-4|TRBD2|-
CASRTPSGWTQYF
TGTGCCAGCAGAACTCCTAGCGGCTGGACCCAGTACTTC
>TRBJ2-6|TRBV4-3|-|-
CASSQVLGTPSGANVPTF
TGCGCCAGCAGCCAAGTTCTGGGAACCCCATCTGGGGCCAACGTCCCGACTTTC
>TRBJ2-5|TRBV11-2|-|-
CASRAVVNNQETQYF
TGTGCCAGCCGGGCGGTAGTTAACAACCAAGAGACCCAGTACTTC
>TRBJ2-1|TRBV13|TRBD2|-
CASSANLAGLYNEQFF
TGTGCCAGCAGCGCCAATCTAGCGGGACTCTACAATGAGCAGTTCTTC